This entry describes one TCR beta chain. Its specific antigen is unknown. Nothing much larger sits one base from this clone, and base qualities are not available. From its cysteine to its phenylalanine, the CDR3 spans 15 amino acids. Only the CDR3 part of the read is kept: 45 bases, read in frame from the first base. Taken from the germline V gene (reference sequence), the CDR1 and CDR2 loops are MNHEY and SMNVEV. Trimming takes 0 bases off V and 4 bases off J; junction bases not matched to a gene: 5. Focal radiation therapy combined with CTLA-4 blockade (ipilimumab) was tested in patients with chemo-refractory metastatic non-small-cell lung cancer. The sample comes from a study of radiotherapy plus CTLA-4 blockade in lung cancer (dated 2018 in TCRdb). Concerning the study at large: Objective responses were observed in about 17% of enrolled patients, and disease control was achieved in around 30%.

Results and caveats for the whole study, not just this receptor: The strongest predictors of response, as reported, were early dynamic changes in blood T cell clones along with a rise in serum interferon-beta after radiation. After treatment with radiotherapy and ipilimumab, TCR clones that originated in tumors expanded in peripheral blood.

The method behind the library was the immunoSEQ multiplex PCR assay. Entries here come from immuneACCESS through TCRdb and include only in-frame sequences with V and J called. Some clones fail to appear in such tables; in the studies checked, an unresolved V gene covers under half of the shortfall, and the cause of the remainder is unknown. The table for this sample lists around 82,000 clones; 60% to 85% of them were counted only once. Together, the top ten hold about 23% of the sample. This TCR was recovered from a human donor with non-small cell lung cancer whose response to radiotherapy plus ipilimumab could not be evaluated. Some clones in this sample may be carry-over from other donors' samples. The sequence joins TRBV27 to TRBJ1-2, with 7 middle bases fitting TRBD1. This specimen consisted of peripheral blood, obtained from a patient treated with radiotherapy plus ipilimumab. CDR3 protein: CASSLSAGTVYGYTF. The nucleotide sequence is TGTGCCAGCAGTTTATCGGCCGGGACAGTCTATGGCTACACCTTC.